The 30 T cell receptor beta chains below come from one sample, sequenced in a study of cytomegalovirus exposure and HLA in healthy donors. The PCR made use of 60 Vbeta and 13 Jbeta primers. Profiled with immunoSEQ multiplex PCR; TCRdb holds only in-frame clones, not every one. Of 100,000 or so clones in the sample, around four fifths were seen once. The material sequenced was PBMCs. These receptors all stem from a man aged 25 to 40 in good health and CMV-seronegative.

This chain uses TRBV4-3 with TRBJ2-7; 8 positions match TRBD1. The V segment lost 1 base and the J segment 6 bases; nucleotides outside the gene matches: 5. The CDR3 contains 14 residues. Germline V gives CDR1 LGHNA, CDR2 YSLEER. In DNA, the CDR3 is TGCGCCAGCAGCCAAGGGCCGGACAGGGTCGAGCAGTACTTC. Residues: CASSQGPDRVEQYF.

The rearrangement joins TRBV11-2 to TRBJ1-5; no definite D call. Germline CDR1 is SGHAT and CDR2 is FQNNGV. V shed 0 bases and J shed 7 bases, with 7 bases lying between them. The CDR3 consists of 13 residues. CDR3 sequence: CASSLDLGQPQHF. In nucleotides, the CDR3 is TGTGCCAGCAGCTTAGATCTGGGCCAGCCCCAGCATTTT. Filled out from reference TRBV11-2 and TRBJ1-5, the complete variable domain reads EAGVAQSPRYKIIEKRQSVAFWCNPISGHATLYWYQQILGQGPKLLIQFQNNGVVDDSQLPKDRFSAERLKGVDSTLKIQPAKLEDSAVYLCASSLDLGQPQHFGDGTRLSIL.

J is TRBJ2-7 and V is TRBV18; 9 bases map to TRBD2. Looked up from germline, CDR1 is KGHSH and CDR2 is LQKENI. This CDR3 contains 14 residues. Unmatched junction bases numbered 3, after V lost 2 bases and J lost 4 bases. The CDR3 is CASSPASGVYEQYF. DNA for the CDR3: TGTGCCAGCTCACCAGCTAGCGGGGTGTACGAGCAGTACTTC.

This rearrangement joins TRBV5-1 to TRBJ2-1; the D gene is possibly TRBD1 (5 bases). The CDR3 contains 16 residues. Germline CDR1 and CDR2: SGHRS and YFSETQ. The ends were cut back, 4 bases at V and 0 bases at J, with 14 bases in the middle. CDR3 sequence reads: CASSAKTVTSYNEQFF. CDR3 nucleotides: TGCGCCAGCAGCGCCAAGACAGTTACCTCCTACAATGAGCAGTTCTTC.

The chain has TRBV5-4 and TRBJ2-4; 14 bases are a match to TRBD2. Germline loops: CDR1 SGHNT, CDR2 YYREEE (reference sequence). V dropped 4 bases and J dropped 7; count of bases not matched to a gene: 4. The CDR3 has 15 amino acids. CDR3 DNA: TGTGCCAGCAGCCCAGGGACTAGCGGGAGTAACATTCAGTACTTC. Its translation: CASSPGTSGSNIQYF.

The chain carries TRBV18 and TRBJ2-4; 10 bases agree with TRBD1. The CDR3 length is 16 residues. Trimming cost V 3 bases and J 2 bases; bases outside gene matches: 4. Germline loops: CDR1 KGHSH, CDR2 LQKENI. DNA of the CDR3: TGTGCCAGCTCACCTATGACAGGGGGCACCAAAAACATTCAGTACTTC. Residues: CASSPMTGGTKNIQYF.

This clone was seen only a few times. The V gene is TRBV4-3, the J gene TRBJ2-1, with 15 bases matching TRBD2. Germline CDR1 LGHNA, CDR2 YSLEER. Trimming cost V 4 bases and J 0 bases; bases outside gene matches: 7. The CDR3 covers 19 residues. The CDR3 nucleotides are TGCGCCAGCAGCCCCGGGACTAGCGGGGGGCCGAGCTCCTACAATGAGCAGTTCTTC. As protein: CASSPGTSGGPSSYNEQFF.

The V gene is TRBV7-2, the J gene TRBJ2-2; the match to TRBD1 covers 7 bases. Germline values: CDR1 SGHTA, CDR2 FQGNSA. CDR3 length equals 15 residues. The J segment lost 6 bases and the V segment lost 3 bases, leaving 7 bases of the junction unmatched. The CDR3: CASSFYQGVSGELFF. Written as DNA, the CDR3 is TGTGCCAGCAGCTTCTATCAGGGGGTTTCCGGGGAGCTGTTTTTT.

CDR3 DNA: TGTGCCAGCAGCCCTGGTCAGGGTATCGACACTGAAGCTTTCTTT. This codes for CASSPGQGIDTEAFF. The rearrangement uses TRBV5-4 and TRBJ1-1; D perhaps matches TRBD1 (5 bases). This CDR3 contains 15 residues. Germline V gives CDR1 SGHNT, CDR2 YYREEE (reference sequence). The ends were cut back, 4 bases at V and 3 bases at J, with 16 bases in the middle.

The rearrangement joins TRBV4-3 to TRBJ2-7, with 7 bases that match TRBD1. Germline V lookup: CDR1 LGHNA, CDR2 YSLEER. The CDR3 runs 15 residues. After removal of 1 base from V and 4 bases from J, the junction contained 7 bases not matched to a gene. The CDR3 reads CASSQGQTGPYEQYF. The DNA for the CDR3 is TGCGCCAGCAGCCAAGGGCAGACAGGGCCTTACGAGCAGTACTTC.

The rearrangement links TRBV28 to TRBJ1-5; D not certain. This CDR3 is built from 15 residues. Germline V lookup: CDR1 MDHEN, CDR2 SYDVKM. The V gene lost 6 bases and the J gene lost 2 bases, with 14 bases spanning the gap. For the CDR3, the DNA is TGTGCCAGCAGCCCGAGGGCAGATGGCAATCAGCCCCAGCATTTT. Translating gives CASSPRADGNQPQHF. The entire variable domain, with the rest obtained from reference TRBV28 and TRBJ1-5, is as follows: DVKVTQSSRYLVKRTGEKVFLECVQDMDHENMFWYRQDPGLGLRLIYFSYDVKMKEKGDIPEGYSVSREKKERFSLILESASTNQTSMYLCASSPRADGNQPQHFGDGTRLSIL.

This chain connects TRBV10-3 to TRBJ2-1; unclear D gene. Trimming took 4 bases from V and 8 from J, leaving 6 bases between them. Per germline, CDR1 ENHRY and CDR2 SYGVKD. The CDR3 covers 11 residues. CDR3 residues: CAISGRDEQFF. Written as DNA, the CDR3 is TGTGCCATCAGTGGCCGCGATGAGCAGTTCTTC.

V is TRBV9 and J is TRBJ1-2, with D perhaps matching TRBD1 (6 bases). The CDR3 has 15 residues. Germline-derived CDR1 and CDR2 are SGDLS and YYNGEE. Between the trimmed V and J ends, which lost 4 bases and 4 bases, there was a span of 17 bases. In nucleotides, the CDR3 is TGTGCCAGCAGCTTGGGGGGGCAGGGAGTCTATGGCTACACCTTC. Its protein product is CASSLGGQGVYGYTF.

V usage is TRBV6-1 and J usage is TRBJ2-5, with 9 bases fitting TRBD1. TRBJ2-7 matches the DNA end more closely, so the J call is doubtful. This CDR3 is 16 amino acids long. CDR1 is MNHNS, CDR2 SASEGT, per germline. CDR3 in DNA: TGTGCCAGCAGTGAAGACAGGGGGCTCCTCTCCTACGAGCAGTACTTC. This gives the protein CASSEDRGLLSYEQYF.

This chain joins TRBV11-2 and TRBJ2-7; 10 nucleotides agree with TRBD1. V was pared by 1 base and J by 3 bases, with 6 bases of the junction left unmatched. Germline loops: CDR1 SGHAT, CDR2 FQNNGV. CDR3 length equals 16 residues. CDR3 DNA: TGTGCCAGCAGCTTAGGCGGACAGGGGGTAGACTACGAGCAGTACTTC. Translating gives CASSLGGQGVDYEQYF.

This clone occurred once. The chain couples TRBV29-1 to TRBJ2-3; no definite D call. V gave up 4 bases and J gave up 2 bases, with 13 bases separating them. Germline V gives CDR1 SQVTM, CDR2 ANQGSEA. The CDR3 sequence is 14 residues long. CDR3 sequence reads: CSVGVPGDTDTQYF. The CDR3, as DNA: TGCAGCGTTGGAGTCCCCGGAGACACAGATACGCAGTATTTT.

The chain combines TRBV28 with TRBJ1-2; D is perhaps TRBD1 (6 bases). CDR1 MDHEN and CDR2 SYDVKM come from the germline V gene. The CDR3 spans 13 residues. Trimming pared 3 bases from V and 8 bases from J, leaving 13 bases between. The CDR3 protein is CASSFSDRKGYTF. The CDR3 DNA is TGTGCCAGCAGTTTTTCCGACAGGAAGGGCTACACCTTC.

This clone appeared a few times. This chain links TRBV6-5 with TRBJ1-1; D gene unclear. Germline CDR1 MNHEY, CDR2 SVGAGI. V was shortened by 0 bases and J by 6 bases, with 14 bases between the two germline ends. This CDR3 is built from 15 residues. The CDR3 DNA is TGTGCCAGCAGTTACTCCGACCGCCCAGGCCCTGAAGCTTTCTTT. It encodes CASSYSDRPGPEAFF.

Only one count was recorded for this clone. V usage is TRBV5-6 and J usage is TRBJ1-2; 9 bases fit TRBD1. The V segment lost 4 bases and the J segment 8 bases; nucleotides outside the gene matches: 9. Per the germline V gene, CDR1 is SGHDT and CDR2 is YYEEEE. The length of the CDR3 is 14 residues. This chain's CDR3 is CASSVPGQGFGYTF. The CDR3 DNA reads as TGTGCCAGCAGCGTACCGGGACAGGGTTTCGGCTACACCTTC. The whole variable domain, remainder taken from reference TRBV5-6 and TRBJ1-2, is DAGVTQSPTHLIKTRGQQVTLRCSPKSGHDTVSWYQQALGQGPQFIFQYYEEEERQRGNFPDRFSGHQFPNYSSELNVNALLLGDSALYLCASSVPGQGFGYTFGSGTRLTVV.

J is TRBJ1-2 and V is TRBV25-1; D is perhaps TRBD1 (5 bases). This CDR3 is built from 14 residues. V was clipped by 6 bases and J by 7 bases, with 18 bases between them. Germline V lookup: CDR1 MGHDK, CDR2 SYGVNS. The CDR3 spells CASSERFRVFGYTF. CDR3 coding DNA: TGTGCCAGCAGCGAGCGATTCAGGGTCTTTGGCTACACCTTC.

The CDR3 region has the DNA TGTGCCAGCAGTTACTCCAGGGAAGGAGAAAAACTGTTTTTT. Translation: CASSYSREGEKLFF. The chain employs TRBV6-5 and TRBJ1-4; TRBD1 is a possible D gene (5 bases). Trimming left V 0 bases short and J 8 bases short, with 10 bases between. The CDR3 spans 14 residues. CDR1 and CDR2 from the germline V gene are MNHEY and SVGAGI.

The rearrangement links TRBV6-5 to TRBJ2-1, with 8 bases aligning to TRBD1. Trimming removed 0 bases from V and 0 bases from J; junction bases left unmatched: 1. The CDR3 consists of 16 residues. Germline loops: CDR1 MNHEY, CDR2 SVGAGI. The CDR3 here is CASSYSTGDSYNEQFF. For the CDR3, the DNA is TGTGCCAGCAGTTACTCGACAGGGGACTCCTACAATGAGCAGTTCTTC.

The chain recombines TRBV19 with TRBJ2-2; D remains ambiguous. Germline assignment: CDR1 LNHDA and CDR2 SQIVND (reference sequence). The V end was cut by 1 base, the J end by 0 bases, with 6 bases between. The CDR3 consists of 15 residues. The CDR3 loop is CASSIGSANTGELFF. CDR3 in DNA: TGTGCCAGTAGTATAGGCAGCGCGAACACCGGGGAGCTGTTTTTT. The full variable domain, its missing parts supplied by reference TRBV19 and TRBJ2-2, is DGGITQSPKYLFRKEGQNVTLSCEQNLNHDAMYWYRQDPGQGLRLIYYSQIVNDFQKGDIAEGYSVSREKKESFPLTVTSAQKNPTAFYLCASSIGSANTGELFFGEGSRLTVL.

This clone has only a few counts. The CDR3 spells CASSRRGRNTEAFF. The CDR3 DNA follows: TGTGCCAGCAGCCGTAGAGGGAGGAACACTGAAGCTTTCTTT. The chain links TRBV6-5 to TRBJ1-1; no reliable D call. CDR3 length: 14 residues. Germline V CDR1 and CDR2: MNHEY, SVGAGI. The V gene lost 6 bases and the J gene lost 1 base, with 12 bases spanning the gap.

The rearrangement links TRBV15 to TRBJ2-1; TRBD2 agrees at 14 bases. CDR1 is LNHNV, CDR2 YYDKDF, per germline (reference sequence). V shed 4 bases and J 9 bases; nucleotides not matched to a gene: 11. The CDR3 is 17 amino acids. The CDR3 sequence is CATSITRTSGRKGEQFF. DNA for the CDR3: TGTGCCACCAGCATAACAAGGACTAGCGGGAGGAAAGGTGAGCAGTTCTTC. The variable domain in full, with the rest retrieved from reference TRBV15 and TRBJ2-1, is DAMVIQNPRYQVTQFGKPVTLSCSQTLNHNVMYWYQQKSSQAPKLLFHYYDKDFNNEADTPDNFQSRRPNTSFCFLDIRSPGLGDTAMYLCATSITRTSGRKGEQFFGPGTRLTVL.

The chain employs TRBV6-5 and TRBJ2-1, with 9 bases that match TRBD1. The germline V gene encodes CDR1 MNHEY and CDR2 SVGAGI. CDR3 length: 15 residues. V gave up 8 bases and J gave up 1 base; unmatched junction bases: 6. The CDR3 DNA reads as TGTGCCAGCGGAACAGGGGGCAGATCCTACAATGAGCAGTTCTTC. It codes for CASGTGGRSYNEQFF.

CDR3 residues: CASSPPLEAGEQFF. CDR3 nucleotide sequence: TGTGCCAGCAGTCCACCACTCGAAGCGGGTGAGCAGTTCTTC. The genes are TRBV28 and TRBJ2-1; TRBD2 might be the D (6 bases). CDR1 and CDR2 from the germline V gene are MDHEN and SYDVKM. This CDR3 contains 14 residues. Trimming stripped 5 bases from V and 9 bases from J, with 17 bases between. The full variable domain, rest sourced from reference TRBV28 and TRBJ2-1, is DVKVTQSSRYLVKRTGEKVFLECVQDMDHENMFWYRQDPGLGLRLIYFSYDVKMKEKGDIPEGYSVSREKKERFSLILESASTNQTSMYLCASSPPLEAGEQFFGPGTRLTVL.

The DNA for the CDR3 is TGTGCCAGCCACGGCCGGGGGTCTGGAAACACCATATATTTT. This encodes CASHGRGSGNTIYF. The gene calls are TRBV28 and TRBJ1-3; D is possibly TRBD1 (5 bases). The germline CDR1 and CDR2 sequences are MDHEN and SYDVKM. The germline V and J ends were trimmed by 8 bases and 1 base, with 12 bases remaining between them. The CDR3 totals 14 residues.

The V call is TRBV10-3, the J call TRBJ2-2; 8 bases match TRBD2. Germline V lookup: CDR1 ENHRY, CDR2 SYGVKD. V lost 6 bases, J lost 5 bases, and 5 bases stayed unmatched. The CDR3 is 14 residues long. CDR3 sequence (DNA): TGTGCCATCAGCGGGGGGGCGAGGACCGGGGAGCTGTTTTTT. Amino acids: CAISGGARTGELFF.

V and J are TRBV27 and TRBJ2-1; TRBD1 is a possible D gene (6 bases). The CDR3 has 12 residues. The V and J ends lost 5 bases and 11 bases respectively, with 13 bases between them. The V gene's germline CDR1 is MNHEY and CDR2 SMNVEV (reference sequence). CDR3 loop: CASSRTDQKQFF. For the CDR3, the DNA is TGTGCCAGCAGTAGGACAGATCAAAAGCAGTTCTTC.